The rows below give T cell receptor beta chains drawn from one sample of a study of T cells after yellow fever vaccination. MiXCR, run by TCRdb on the 5' RACE reads, gives a single entry per CDR3 protein. In the table there are around 320,000 distinct CDR3 sequences, approximately 4% of which are singletons. The specimen comprised PBMCs, sampled 15 days after the yellow fever booster vaccination. The receptors were gathered from a man in his late teens or twenties who received the YFV17D yellow fever vaccine. Each CDR3 is given with its conserved first and last residue. The D gene is left open where the match is weak. A clone size is listed for some rows: how often the clone was seen (once, few, many), or a class if it is expanded.

>TRBJ1-6|TRBV5-1|few|NA
CASSLRPPTGGSSPLHF
TGCGCCAGCAGCTTGCGGCCCCCGACGGGCGGTTCCTCACCCCTCCACTTT
>TRBJ2-3|TRBV18|NA|TRBD2
CASSPSGGHTDTQYF
TGTGCCAGCTCACCTAGCGGGGGCCACACAGATACGCAGTATTTT
>TRBJ1-1|TRBV15|NA|NA
CATSRVETEAFF
TGTGCCACCAGCAGAGTTGAGACTGAAGCTTTCTTT
>TRBJ1-2|TRBV15|few|TRBD1
CATSGGSGTGGGYTF
TGTGCCACCAGCGGGGGCTCCGGCACAGGGGGTGGCTACACCTTC
>TRBJ2-3|TRBV5-6|many|NA
CASSWVMGGGTDTQYF
TGTGCCAGCAGCTGGGTCATGGGCGGGGGCACAGATACGCAGTATTTT
>TRBJ1-1|TRBV5-4|few|NA
CASHRDHTEAFF
TGTGCCAGTCACAGGGACCACACTGAAGCTTTCTTT
>TRBJ2-3|TRBV11-2|many|TRBD2
CATTGLAENTDTQYF
TGTGCCACCACTGGACTAGCGGAGAACACAGATACGCAGTATTTT
>TRBJ1-1|TRBV24-1|many|NA
CATSDFGGDLLNTEAFF
TGTGCCACCAGTGATTTCGGTGGAGACCTTTTGAACACTGAAGCTTTCTTT
>TRBJ2-7|TRBV4-1|many|NA
CASSQVPSSYEQYF
TGCGCCAGCAGCCAAGTGCCGAGCTCCTACGAGCAGTACTTC
>TRBJ2-7|TRBV7-2|many|NA
CASSLITAGAYEQYF
TGTGCCAGCAGCTTAATTACTGCGGGGGCTTACGAGCAGTACTTC
>TRBJ1-5|TRBV6-5|many|TRBD1
CASSPGQGSRPQHF
TGTGCCAGCAGTCCGGGACAGGGGTCGAGGCCCCAGCATTTT
>TRBJ2-5|TRBV18|NA|TRBD1
CASSLIGTGAQETQYF
TGTGCCAGCTCCCTTATAGGGACAGGGGCCCAAGAGACCCAGTACTTC
>TRBJ2-3|TRBV20-1|many|TRBD2
CSARAGLAGLTDTQYF
TGCAGTGCTAGAGCGGGACTAGCGGGGCTCACAGATACGCAGTATTTT
>TRBJ2-5|TRBV10-3|many|TRBD1
CATGQGGETQYF
TGTGCCACCGGACAGGGGGGAGAGACCCAGTACTTC
>TRBJ2-1|TRBV15|few|NA
CATSWLADSYNEQFF
TGTGCCACCAGTTGGTTAGCGGACTCCTACAATGAGCAGTTCTTC
>TRBJ2-1|TRBV7-9|many|NA
CASTAGRVENEQFF
TGTGCCAGCACCGCGGGTCGGGTGGAAAATGAGCAGTTCTTC
>TRBJ1-5|TRBV12-3/TRBV12-4|many|TRBD1
CASRDDRGLQPQHF
TGTGCCAGCAGAGATGACAGGGGGCTCCAGCCCCAGCATTTT
>TRBJ1-4|TRBV2|few|NA
CASSEAREKLFF
TGTGCCAGCAGTGAAGCGCGGGAAAAACTGTTTTTT
>TRBJ2-3|TRBV6-4|many|NA
CASSDGERVTDTQYF
TGTGCCAGCAGTGACGGGGAGCGGGTCACAGATACGCAGTATTTT
>TRBJ1-2|TRBV10-2|NA|TRBD1
CASSPTRQGASGYTF
TGCGCCAGCAGCCCAACTCGACAGGGGGCATCTGGCTACACCTTC
>TRBJ2-2|TRBV5-5|few|TRBD2
CASSPGTSETGELFF
TGTGCCAGCAGCCCGGGGACTAGCGAGACCGGGGAGCTGTTTTTT
>TRBJ2-7|TRBV6-2/TRBV6-3|NA|NA
CASSYPPPGYSYEQYF
TGTGCCAGCAGTTATCCCCCGCCCGGATACTCCTACGAGCAGTACTTC
>TRBJ1-5|TRBV5-1|NA|TRBD1
CASGQGPDQPQHF
TGCGCCAGTGGACAGGGTCCAGATCAGCCCCAGCATTTT
>TRBJ1-5|TRBV20-1|many|TRBD1
CSARPDRRSQPQHF
TGCAGTGCTAGGCCGGACAGGAGGAGTCAGCCCCAGCATTTT
>TRBJ1-2|TRBV12-3/TRBV12-4|NA|NA
CASSLWGSPNGYTF
TGTGCCAGCAGTTTATGGGGTTCCCCCAATGGCTACACCTTC
>TRBJ2-1|TRBV6-5|many|NA
CASSNGPVGEQFF
TGTGCCAGCAGCAATGGACCTGTAGGAGAGCAGTTCTTC
>TRBJ2-3|TRBV5-5|few|NA
CASSLDSFITQYF
TGTGCCAGCAGCTTGGATTCCTTCATTACGCAGTATTTT
>TRBJ2-3|TRBV11-3|many|TRBD2
CASSSPLAGGKSDTQYF
TGTGCCAGCAGCTCGCCCTTAGCGGGGGGCAAATCAGATACGCAGTATTTT
>TRBJ2-5|TRBV5-1|few|NA
CATNRGTTQETQYF
TGCGCCACCAATAGGGGGACTACCCAAGAGACCCAGTACTTC
>TRBJ2-3|TRBV6-5|many|NA
CASSYTPRGGGTDTQYF
TGTGCCAGCAGTTACACCCCCAGGGGCGGTGGCACAGATACGCAGTATTTT
>TRBJ2-1|TRBV2|NA|NA
CASSVPRSRQYNEQFF
TGTGCCAGCAGCGTACCCCGCTCAAGACAGTACAATGAGCAGTTCTTC
>TRBJ2-5|TRBV24-1|NA|NA
CATSDSNSQETQYF
TGTGCCACCAGTGATTCCAACAGCCAAGAGACCCAGTACTTC
>TRBJ1-2|TRBV4-3|NA|NA
CASSQDYQLANYGYTF
TGCGCCAGCAGCCAAGATTACCAGTTAGCTAACTATGGCTACACCTTC
>TRBJ2-5|TRBV7-2|many|NA
CASSPHGGTQYF
TGTGCCAGCAGCCCCCATGGGGGGACCCAGTACTTC
>TRBJ1-1|TRBV2|NA|NA
CASGRENTEAFF
TGTGCCAGCGGTAGGGAGAACACTGAAGCTTTCTTT
>TRBJ2-5|TRBV21-1|NA|NA
CASSKVASGVPKETQYF
TGTGCCAGCAGCAAAGTTGCTAGCGGGGTCCCGAAGGAGACCCAGTACTTC
>TRBJ2-5|TRBV7-9|NA|NA
CASQGGGETQYF
TGTGCCAGCCAGGGGGGGGGAGAGACCCAGTACTTC
>TRBJ2-2|TRBV18|few|TRBD2
CASSPRGPGLASGELFF
TGTGCCAGCTCACCAAGGGGACCGGGACTAGCGTCCGGGGAGCTGTTTTTT
>TRBJ2-5|TRBV7-2|many|NA
CASSQAETQYF
TGTGCCAGCAGCCAGGCGGAGACCCAGTACTTC
>TRBJ1-1|TRBV12-3/TRBV12-4|many|NA
CASSLRGMNTEAFF
TGTGCCAGCAGTTTAAGAGGAATGAACACTGAAGCTTTCTTT
>TRBJ1-2|TRBV4-1|NA|NA
CASSQDPADFYGYTF
TGCGCCAGCAGCCAAGATCCGGCAGACTTCTATGGCTACACCTTC
>TRBJ2-3|TRBV27|many|NA
CASVLGGEDTQYF
TGTGCCAGCGTTTTAGGAGGTGAGGATACGCAGTATTTT